Listed here are 28 T cell receptor beta chains from one sample, sequenced in a study of graft-versus-host responses after intestinal transplantation. Method: immunoSEQ multiplex PCR; TCRdb's copy keeps in-frame clones and lacks some. Of 80,000 to 95,000 clones detected, around 90% appear once; the ten largest clones hold 6%. Their cognate antigens are unknown. Specimen: unstimulated CD8+ T cells sorted from spleen or lymph node cells, collected before intestinal transplant. Receptor source: a human donor who received an intestinal transplant.

This clone is a singleton in its sample. The chain has TRBV4-1 and TRBJ2-1; TRBD2 matches at 8 bases. Germline values: CDR1 MGHRA, CDR2 YSYEKL. V shed 2 bases and J 0 bases; nucleotides not matched to a gene: 6. The CDR3 is 17 amino acids. CDR3 loop: CASSQPIAGSSYNEQFF. The CDR3 nucleotides are TGCGCCAGCAGCCAACCTATAGCGGGGAGCTCCTACAATGAGCAGTTCTTC.

The V gene is TRBV28, the J gene TRBJ1-5; weak D call: TRBD1 (5 bases). Germline V gene lookup returns CDR1 MDHEN and CDR2 SYDVKM. V lost 1 base and J 2 bases, leaving 9 bases between the germline ends. CDR3 length equals 15 residues. CDR3: CASSLSGSGNQPQHF. The CDR3 DNA is TGTGCCAGCAGTTTATCAGGGAGCGGCAATCAGCCCCAGCATTTT. Based on the CDR3 plus reference TRBV28 and TRBJ1-5, the full variable domain is DVKVTQSSRYLVKRTGEKVFLECVQDMDHENMFWYRQDPGLGLRLIYFSYDVKMKEKGDIPEGYSVSREKKERFSLILESASTNQTSMYLCASSLSGSGNQPQHFGDGTRLSIL.

V usage is TRBV6-1 and J usage is TRBJ2-2, with no clear D. Germline-derived CDR1 and CDR2 are MNHNS and SASEGT. CDR3 size: 12 residues. V was pared by 6 bases and J by 6 bases, with 8 bases between. CDR3 nucleotides: TGTGCCAGCAGGGACGTCGCCGGGGAGCTGTTTTTT. This translates into CASRDVAGELFF.

This chain connects TRBV4-1 to TRBJ1-1; the match to TRBD1 covers 7 bases. V was pared by 6 bases and J by 2 bases, with 12 bases of the junction left unmatched. Germline assignment: CDR1 MGHRA and CDR2 YSYEKL. This CDR3 region has 16 residues. CDR3 nucleotide sequence: TGCGCCAGCAGGAGGGACAGCTTAACAGTAAACACTGAAGCTTTCTTT. Its translation: CASRRDSLTVNTEAFF.

This clone has just a few counts. The genes are TRBV6-5 and TRBJ1-4; 7 nucleotides line up with TRBD1. CDR1 is MNHEY and CDR2 is SVGAGI in the germline V gene. V lost 0 bases, J lost 3 bases, and 1 base stayed unmatched. The CDR3 totals 15 residues. The CDR3 region is CASSYSGQANEKLFF. The CDR3 DNA is TGTGCCAGCAGTTACTCCGGACAGGCTAATGAAAAACTGTTTTTT.

This clone occurred once. This chain joins TRBV6-5 and TRBJ2-4; 8 bases align to TRBD1. This CDR3 is 14 amino acids long. In germline, CDR1 is MNHEY, CDR2 SVGAGI. The J segment lost 3 bases and the V segment lost 11 bases, leaving 9 bases of the junction unmatched. The chain's CDR3 is CAVRDRLVKNIQYF. The CDR3 DNA reads as TGTGCCGTCCGGGACAGGCTCGTCAAAAACATTCAGTACTTC.

V is TRBV5-6 and J is TRBJ2-7, with D possibly being TRBD1 (6 bases). CDR3 length equals 14 residues. With 6 bases removed from V and 2 bases from J, the gap between germline ends came to 15 bases. The germline V gene has CDR1 SGHDT and CDR2 YYEEEE. The CDR3 region has the DNA TGTGCCAGCAAGCTTACAGGGAGTCCCTACGAGCAGTACTTC. It codes for CASKLTGSPYEQYF.

This chain links TRBV23-1 with TRBJ1-5; the match to TRBD1 covers 10 bases. TRBV23-1 is identified as an open reading frame with a role that is uncertain. The CDR3 runs 19 residues. V lost 6 bases to trimming and J lost 1 base; unmatched junction nucleotides: 15. The CDR3 DNA reads TGCGCCAGCAGAAAACCGGGACAGGGGTACGGAGACAGCAATCAGCCCCAGCATTTT. It translates to CASRKPGQGYGDSNQPQHF.

This sequence joins TRBV28 and TRBJ2-1; D gene unclear. The CDR3 loop spans 13 amino acids. Between the trimmed V and J ends, which lost 10 bases and 7 bases, there was a span of 17 bases. The germline CDR1 and CDR2 sequences are MDHEN and SYDVKM. DNA for the CDR3: TGTGCCATCTTCGAATCGGGCGGAAATGAGCAGTTCTTC. Protein product: CAIFESGGNEQFF.

V and J are TRBV4-1 and TRBJ2-7, with 7 bases lining up with TRBD1. Germline lookup yields CDR1 MGHRA and CDR2 YSYEKL. The CDR3 has 15 amino acids. V was clipped by 3 bases and J by 3 bases; unmatched bases: 8. The CDR3 spells CASSQMGDSLYEQYF. CDR3 nucleotides: TGCGCCAGCAGCCAGATGGGGGACAGCCTCTACGAGCAGTACTTC.

This clone was counted once. The chain links TRBV6-6 to TRBJ2-1; a possible D gene is TRBD1 (8 bases). From germline, CDR1 is MNHNY and CDR2 SVGAGI (reference sequence). The CDR3 spans 15 residues. Trimming took off 5 bases at V and 5 bases at J, with 16 bases between the two ends. The CDR3 nucleotides are TGTGCCAGCAGTCCCACAGGGGGGGCCCACAATGAGCAGTTCTTC. As protein: CASSPTGGAHNEQFF.

The chain recombines TRBV9 with TRBJ1-3, with a possible D match to TRBD1 (6 bases). The CDR3 length is 20 residues. Germline lookup yields CDR1 SGDLS and CDR2 YYNGEE. Trimming left V 4 bases short and J 0 bases short, with 26 bases between. The CDR3 here is CASSSIGPGAPDDSGNTIYF. The CDR3 coding sequence is TGTGCCAGCAGCTCGATCGGGCCAGGGGCCCCCGATGACTCTGGAAACACCATATATTTT.

The V and J genes are TRBV15 and TRBJ1-4; no reliable D call. Germline-derived CDR1 and CDR2 are LNHNV and YYDKDF (reference sequence). The CDR3 runs to 15 residues. The V gene lost 5 bases and the J gene lost 5 bases, with 15 bases spanning the gap. The CDR3: CATSPGGVRNEKLFF. For the CDR3, the DNA is TGTGCCACCAGCCCGGGCGGAGTTAGAAATGAAAAACTGTTTTTT.

The rearrangement uses TRBV9 and TRBJ2-1, with unresolved D. Trimming removed 2 bases at V and 6 bases at J, with 12 bases between. Germline assignment: CDR1 SGDLS and CDR2 YYNGEE. The CDR3 totals 14 residues. CDR3 nucleotides: TGTGCCAGCAGCGTGCCCGGGCCTCCCAATGAGCAGTTCTTC. Residues: CASSVPGPPNEQFF. Full variable domain (missing parts from reference TRBV9 and TRBJ2-1): DSGVTQTPKHLITATGQRVTLRCSPRSGDLSVYWYQQSLDQGLQFLIQYYNGEERAKGNILERFSAQQFPDLHSELNLSSLELGDSALYFCASSVPGPPNEQFFGPGTRLTVL.

CDR3 DNA sequence: TGTGCCAGCAGCCAAGCGTGGACAGGGGATGGAGAGACCCAGTACTTC. Protein: CASSQAWTGDGETQYF. This chain connects TRBV4-2 to TRBJ2-5; 9 bases map to TRBD1. Losses at the gene ends were 1 base for V and 4 bases for J; bases not matched to a gene: 7. CDR1 is LGHNA, CDR2 YNFKEQ, per germline. The CDR3 covers 16 residues.

The sample holds a few counts of this clone. The rearrangement joins TRBV7-9 to TRBJ2-7; maybe TRBD2 (6 bases). Between the trimmed V and J ends, which lost 4 bases and 6 bases, there was a span of 10 bases. Germline values: CDR1 SEHNR, CDR2 FQNEAQ (reference sequence). The CDR3 is made up of 12 amino acids. CDR3 loop: CASSSGLLEQYF. The CDR3 coding sequence is TGTGCCAGCAGCTCGGGACTTCTCGAGCAGTACTTC.

The J gene is TRBJ2-1, the V gene TRBV10-1; 7 nucleotides agree with TRBD2. Trimming cost V 2 bases and J 2 bases; bases outside gene matches: 18. Per the germline V gene, CDR1 is WNHNN and CDR2 is SYGVQD (reference sequence). CDR3 length: 20 residues. The CDR3 DNA sequence: TGCGCCAGCAGTGAGCCCACCCGGGGGAGGGCCTTTGTCCCCTACAATGAGCAGTTCTTC. It encodes CASSEPTRGRAFVPYNEQFF.

The chain is built from TRBV5-5 and TRBJ1-4; D is uncertain. Germline loops: CDR1 SGHKS, CDR2 YYEKEE (reference sequence). Deletions cut 5 bases from V and 0 bases from J, with 11 bases between. The CDR3 length is 15 residues. The CDR3 DNA sequence: TGTGCCAGCAGAACTTACGGTACAACTAATGAAAAACTGTTTTTT. Amino acid sequence: CASRTYGTTNEKLFF.

The chain employs TRBV18 and TRBJ1-1; D gene unclear. This CDR3 contains 13 residues. The germline V gene encodes CDR1 KGHSH and CDR2 LQKENI. V was pared by 1 base and J by 7 bases, with 10 bases between. The CDR3 coding sequence is TGTGCCAGCTCACCACATGTCTGGGGTGAAGCTTTCTTT. Its translation is CASSPHVWGEAFF.

The chain combines TRBV2 with TRBJ2-1; no clear D. Germline V gene sequence: CDR1 SNHLY, CDR2 FYNNEI. The CDR3 contains 11 residues. DNA of the CDR3: TGTGCTGTCAGTAGGAGCCATGAGCAGTTCTTC. This translates into CAVSRSHEQFF.

The CDR3, as DNA: TGCGCCAGCATGAGGCCCGGGGAAGAGGAGACCCAGTACTTC. It translates to CASMRPGEEETQYF. The rearrangement links TRBV5-1 to TRBJ2-5, with a tentative D call TRBD2 (5 bases). Trimming took 6 bases from V and 5 from J, leaving 17 bases between them. Germline CDR1 is SGHRS and CDR2 is YFSETQ. The CDR3 spans 14 residues.

This clone has just one count. The chain has TRBV11-2 and TRBJ2-1; 8 bases map to TRBD2. This CDR3 has 15 amino acids. Losses at the gene ends were 5 bases for V and 4 bases for J; bases not matched to a gene: 7. Germline V lookup: CDR1 SGHAT, CDR2 FQNNGV. The CDR3 region has the DNA TGTGCCAGCAGCGTTACTAGCGGCATTTACAATGAGCAGTTCTTC. Amino acid sequence: CASSVTSGIYNEQFF.

The genes are TRBV11-3 and TRBJ2-7; possibly TRBD2 for D (6 bases). The CDR3 is made up of 17 amino acids. Germline V gene lookup returns CDR1 SGHNT and CDR2 YENEEA. V dropped 1 base and J dropped 2 bases, with 18 bases sitting between them. The CDR3 nucleotides read TGTGCCAGCAGCTTAGCATACACGGGAGCAGGACCCTACGAGCAGTACTTC. This sequence encodes CASSLAYTGAGPYEQYF.

This chain links TRBV29-1 with TRBJ2-2; a possible D gene is TRBD2 (5 bases). The germline V gene encodes CDR1 SQVTM and CDR2 ANQGSEA. Trimming cost V 3 bases and J 2 bases, with 7 bases left between them. The CDR3 has 13 amino acids. CDR3 in amino acids: CSVEEVNTGELFF. CDR3 DNA sequence: TGCAGCGTTGAGGAGGTAAACACCGGGGAGCTGTTTTTT.

The chain is built from TRBV11-2 and TRBJ2-1, with 10 bases aligning to TRBD2. The CDR3 runs to 19 residues. Germline trimming cut 4 bases from V and 5 bases from J; bases unmatched to any gene: 17. The germline V gene has CDR1 SGHAT and CDR2 FQNNGV. The CDR3 bases are TGTGCCAGCAGCTCCCGGGAAGCGGGGGGGCCATTTCTAGACAATGAGCAGTTCTTC. Its protein product is CASSSREAGGPFLDNEQFF.

V gene TRBV6-4 combines with J gene TRBJ1-5, with D maybe TRBD1 (5 bases). This CDR3 is 15 amino acids long. From germline, CDR1 is MRHNA and CDR2 SNTAGT. Trimming removed 2 bases at V and 3 bases at J, with 11 bases between. CDR3 residues: CASSDPDRNNQPQHF. Written as DNA, the CDR3 is TGTGCCAGCAGTGACCCCGACAGAAACAATCAGCCCCAGCATTTT.

The chain carries TRBV5-4 and TRBJ1-1, with unresolved D. The CDR3 is 15 residues long. V was pared by 0 bases and J by 1 base, with 10 bases between. The germline V gene has CDR1 SGHNT and CDR2 YYREEE (reference sequence). The CDR3 nucleotides read TGTGCCAGCAGCTTGGTGGGAGCGCCGAACACTGAAGCTTTCTTT. Protein sequence: CASSLVGAPNTEAFF.

This chain connects TRBV6-6 to TRBJ2-2; D gene uncertain. The ends were cut back, 2 bases at V and 4 bases at J, with 8 bases in the middle. This CDR3 is 14 amino acids long. CDR1 MNHNY and CDR2 SVGAGI come from the germline V gene (reference sequence). The CDR3 DNA reads as TGTGCCAGCAGTTACCTCCCAGGCACCGGGGAGCTGTTTTTT. Amino acids: CASSYLPGTGELFF.